These 15 T cell receptor beta chains were all obtained from the same sample, sequenced in a study of blood T cell repertoires in COVID-19. Assay: immunoSEQ multiplex PCR; the TCRdb copy retains only in-frame clones and omits some. The table shows roughly 70,000 clones, with about 91% occurring only once. Specimen: peripheral blood. These receptor sequences come from a woman in her 70s with acute or convalescent COVID-19.

V gene TRBV19 combines with J gene TRBJ1-1; 7 bases agree with TRBD1. The germline V gene has CDR1 LNHDA and CDR2 SQIVND (reference sequence). The V segment lost 9 bases and the J segment 3 bases; nucleotides outside the gene matches: 13. This CDR3 contains 15 residues. The CDR3 DNA sequence: TGTGCCAGCGTAGGAACTAGGGGGCGTGACACTGAAGCTTTCTTT. Its translation: CASVGTRGRDTEAFF.

The chain links TRBV4-1 to TRBJ1-5; 9 bases match TRBD1. Germline CDR1 and CDR2: MGHRA and YSYEKL. The CDR3 length is 14 residues. The ends lost 2 bases at V and 5 bases at J; junction bases unmatched: 1. The CDR3: CASSQWTGDQPQHF. DNA of the CDR3: TGCGCCAGCAGCCAATGGACAGGGGATCAGCCCCAGCATTTT.

The J gene is TRBJ1-2, the V gene TRBV28, with 8 bases matching TRBD1. The CDR3 loop spans 16 amino acids. In germline, CDR1 is MDHEN, CDR2 SYDVKM. V lost 6 bases and J lost 0; bases outside the gene matches: 9. The CDR3 is CASSSMGQETNYGYTF. CDR3 nucleotides: TGTGCCAGCAGCTCAATGGGACAGGAGACTAACTATGGCTACACCTTC.

The chain's CDR3 is CASRYPGTFSYGYTF. CDR3 bases: TGTGCCAGCAGATACCCCGGGACTTTTTCCTATGGCTACACCTTC. The V and J genes are TRBV28 and TRBJ1-2; maybe TRBD1 (5 bases). Germline lookup yields CDR1 MDHEN and CDR2 SYDVKM. The CDR3 has 15 amino acids. Trimming stripped 6 bases from V and 4 bases from J, with 18 bases between.

This rearrangement joins TRBV28 to TRBJ1-4, with D perhaps TRBD1 (6 bases). The ends were cut back, 7 bases at V and 5 bases at J, with 11 bases in the middle. Germline V gives CDR1 MDHEN, CDR2 SYDVKM. The CDR3 contains 13 residues. In nucleotides, the CDR3 is TGTGCCAGCAAAGGGACACCAAATGAAAAACTGTTTTTT. Amino acids: CASKGTPNEKLFF.

This clone came up once. The rearrangement joins TRBV19 to TRBJ1-5; the D gene is possibly TRBD1 (6 bases). The length of the CDR3 is 13 residues. From germline, CDR1 is LNHDA and CDR2 SQIVND (reference sequence). The ends were cut back, 10 bases at V and 5 bases at J, with 15 bases in the middle. In DNA form, the CDR3 reads TGTGCCACCTCAGGGGTCCTCTATCAGCCCCAGCATTTT. It encodes CATSGVLYQPQHF.

The V and J genes are TRBV28 and TRBJ2-7; 7 bases are shared with TRBD1. The CDR3 is 14 amino acids. Trimming cost V 9 bases and J 2 bases; bases outside gene matches: 10. CDR1 MDHEN and CDR2 SYDVKM come from the germline V gene. The CDR3 sequence: CASRGGGIAYEQYF. In DNA form, the CDR3 reads TGTGCCAGTAGAGGGGGCGGAATAGCCTACGAGCAGTACTTC.

The gene calls are TRBV9 and TRBJ2-1; 9 nucleotides match TRBD1. This CDR3 is built from 17 residues. CDR1 is SGDLS and CDR2 is YYNGEE in the germline V gene. With 5 bases clipped from V and 8 bases from J, the junction kept 17 bases outside the gene matches. CDR3 sequence: CASSLGHGDRVSDEQFF. The CDR3 DNA reads as TGTGCCAGCAGTCTTGGGCACGGGGACAGGGTGAGCGATGAGCAGTTCTTC.

The rearrangement joins TRBV6-1 to TRBJ1-2; D not resolved. This CDR3 region has 13 residues. V dropped 0 bases and J dropped 2 bases, with 4 bases sitting between them. Germline lookup yields CDR1 MNHNS and CDR2 SASEGT. The CDR3 sequence is CASSEARNYGYTF. DNA for the CDR3: TGTGCCAGCAGTGAAGCGAGAAACTATGGCTACACCTTC.

The chain recombines TRBV11-2 with TRBJ1-5; D is possibly TRBD1 (6 bases). The CDR3 totals 13 residues. With 4 bases removed from V and 4 bases from J, the gap between germline ends came to 8 bases. CDR1 SGHAT and CDR2 FQNNGV come from the germline V gene. The CDR3 coding sequence is TGTGCCAGCAGCTCACAGGGAAATCAGCCCCAGCATTTT. Its translation is CASSSQGNQPQHF.

This clone was observed a single time. The chain has TRBV6-5 and TRBJ2-1; 10 bases map to TRBD1. CDR3 size: 15 residues. With 6 bases clipped from V and 5 bases from J, the junction kept 7 bases outside the gene matches. Germline CDR1 reads MNHEY; CDR2 reads SVGAGI. CDR3 coding DNA: TGTGCCAGCAGCCCCCGGGACAGGGGTCACAATGAGCAGTTCTTC. This sequence encodes CASSPRDRGHNEQFF.

This clone showed up just once. The chain uses TRBV9 and TRBJ1-3; tentatively, D is TRBD1 (6 bases). In germline, CDR1 is SGDLS, CDR2 YYNGEE. V lost 3 bases to trimming and J lost 1 base, with 17 bases between them. This CDR3 region has 17 residues. In DNA, the CDR3 is TGTGCCAGCAGCGATGGGGGCGGGGGATCTTCTGGAAACACCATATATTTT. This gives the protein CASSDGGGGSSGNTIYF.

The J gene is TRBJ1-4, the V gene TRBV7-8; 7 bases agree with TRBD1. Trimming removed 8 bases from V and 4 bases from J; junction bases left unmatched: 10. The CDR3 length is 15 residues. CDR1 and CDR2 from the germline V gene are SGHVS and FQNEAQ. The CDR3 region has the DNA TGTGCCAGCCGGCGTGGGGACAGAAATAATGAAAAACTGTTTTTT. The encoded protein is CASRRGDRNNEKLFF.

The CDR3 DNA sequence: TGTGCCAGCAGTCGGGACAGCTTAGGAAACACCATATATTTT. Protein: CASSRDSLGNTIYF. The gene calls are TRBV2 and TRBJ1-3, with 7 bases that match TRBD1. Germline loops: CDR1 SNHLY, CDR2 FYNNEI. The CDR3 spans 14 residues. Losses at the gene ends were 5 bases for V and 4 bases for J; bases not matched to a gene: 5.

The CDR3 DNA is TGTGCCAGCAGTCCCCCTCCGGGACAAAGGGGGAACACTGAAGCTTTCTTT. Translation: CASSPPPGQRGNTEAFF. The V gene is TRBV6-6, the J gene TRBJ1-1, with a weak D call TRBD1 (6 bases). CDR1 and CDR2 from the germline V gene are MNHNY and SVGAGI (reference sequence). V was trimmed by 5 bases and J by 1 base, leaving 20 bases between them. The CDR3 spans 17 residues.